This entry lists 32 T cell receptor beta chains sequenced from one sample in a study of blood T cell repertoires in COVID-19. Assay used: immunoSEQ multiplex PCR; TCRdb lists only in-frame clones, some missing. In the table there are roughly 73,000 clones, about 91% of which are singletons. The sample comprised peripheral blood. These receptors were taken from a man older than 75 with acute or convalescent COVID-19.

A single count supports this clone. The chain's CDR3 is CASSLSSGGLDTQYF. In nucleotides, the CDR3 is TGCGCCAGCAGCTTGAGTAGCGGGGGGCTAGATACGCAGTATTTT. The genes are TRBV5-1 and TRBJ2-3, with 10 bases identical to TRBD2. Trimming cost V 1 base and J 5 bases; bases outside gene matches: 4. The CDR3 length is 15 residues. Per germline, CDR1 SGHRS and CDR2 YFSETQ.

The V call is TRBV5-5, the J call TRBJ2-3; 8 nucleotides agree with TRBD1. The CDR3 runs 14 residues. The trim removed 4 bases at V and 3 bases at J, leaving 4 bases unmatched. Germline lookup yields CDR1 SGHKS and CDR2 YYEKEE (reference sequence). CDR3 coding DNA: TGTGCCAGCAGCCCCGGACAGGGAACAGATACGCAGTATTTT. It specifies CASSPGQGTDTQYF.

The gene calls are TRBV5-4 and TRBJ2-1, with 8 positions matching TRBD2. Germline CDR1 and CDR2: SGHNT and YYREEE (reference sequence). Trimming cost V 5 bases and J 9 bases; bases outside gene matches: 16. The CDR3 covers 16 residues. Here the CDR3 DNA reads TGTGCCAGCAGTCCCCGGGGGGGCCCCATTCGCACTGAGCAGTTCTTC. The encoded protein is CASSPRGGPIRTEQFF.

The chain has TRBV7-2 and TRBJ2-7, with 10 bases fitting TRBD1. V shed 4 bases and J 4 bases; nucleotides not matched to a gene: 4. This CDR3 comprises 14 residues. CDR1 and CDR2 from the germline V gene are SGHTA and FQGNSA. CDR3: CASSSRTGGYEQYF. For the CDR3, the DNA is TGTGCCAGCAGCTCCCGGACAGGGGGTTACGAGCAGTACTTC.

The chain has TRBV4-1 and TRBJ1-1; 7 bases are shared with TRBD1. Losses at the gene ends were 3 bases for V and 10 bases for J; bases not matched to a gene: 11. The germline V gene encodes CDR1 MGHRA and CDR2 YSYEKL. This CDR3 is 14 amino acids long. CDR3 in DNA: TGCGCCAGCAGCCAGGAAGACAGGGTAAGTGGAGCTTTCTTT. It is translated as CASSQEDRVSGAFF.

The V gene is TRBV21-1, the J gene TRBJ1-5; the table's D call of TRBD1 was not tested on the DNA. TRBV21-1 is designated a pseudogene. The CDR3 totals 14 residues. The CDR3 region has the DNA TGTGCCAGCAGCAAAAAAGGGGGATATCAGCCCCAGCATTTT. This translates into CASSKKGGYQPQHF.

The gene calls are TRBV7-2 and TRBJ2-3; a possible D gene is TRBD2 (6 bases). V lost 5 bases and J 0 bases, leaving 18 bases between the germline ends. The CDR3 covers 17 residues. CDR1 SGHTA and CDR2 FQGNSA come from the germline V gene. The CDR3 nucleotides are TGTGCCAGCAGCCGGCCTCCCGGGACTTCCAGCACAGATACGCAGTATTTT. Its protein product is CASSRPPGTSSTDTQYF.

The chain combines TRBV5-1 with TRBJ1-3; 10 nucleotides align to TRBD1. V lost 0 bases and J lost 0; bases outside the gene matches: 3. Germline lookup yields CDR1 SGHRS and CDR2 YFSETQ. The CDR3 spans 17 residues. DNA of the CDR3: TGCGCCAGCAGCTTGGATGGACAGGGGGGCTCTGGAAACACCATATATTTT. It encodes CASSLDGQGGSGNTIYF.

The CDR3 is CSASRQGNQPQHF. The CDR3 DNA is TGCAGTGCTAGTCGACAGGGAAATCAGCCCCAGCATTTT. This chain links TRBV20-1 with TRBJ1-5, with 7 positions matching TRBD1. The CDR3 runs to 13 residues. The germline CDR1 and CDR2 sequences are DFQATT and SNEGSKA (reference sequence). V was clipped by 3 bases and J by 4 bases; unmatched bases: 3.

This clone appeared a few times. CDR3 in amino acids: CASRHSQGQPQHF. The CDR3 DNA sequence: TGCGCCAGCCGGCACAGTCAAGGTCAGCCCCAGCATTTT. This rearrangement joins TRBV5-1 to TRBJ1-5; unclear D gene. The CDR3 contains 13 residues. Trimming removed 7 bases from V and 6 bases from J, with 14 bases in between. Germline CDR1 reads SGHRS; CDR2 reads YFSETQ.

This chain links TRBV9 with TRBJ2-1; TRBD2 agrees at 13 bases. V lost 2 bases to trimming and J lost 10 bases; unmatched junction nucleotides: 6. The CDR3 loop spans 15 amino acids. The germline V gene encodes CDR1 SGDLS and CDR2 YYNGEE. The CDR3 here is CASSVSGLAGDEQFF. The DNA of the CDR3 is TGTGCCAGCAGCGTTTCCGGACTAGCGGGGGACGAGCAGTTCTTC.

This rearrangement joins TRBV5-8 to TRBJ2-4; the D gene is possibly TRBD2 (6 bases). V was pared by 4 bases and J by 2 bases, with 13 bases between. The CDR3 consists of 15 residues. Germline loops: CDR1 SGHTS, CDR2 YDEGEE. CDR3 sequence (DNA): TGTGCCAGCAGCGGGACCCGGGGGACCAAAAACATTCAGTACTTC. This translates into CASSGTRGTKNIQYF.

The V and J genes are TRBV5-1 and TRBJ2-5; 15 positions agree with TRBD2. The CDR3 loop spans 17 amino acids. Germline trimming cut 1 base from V and 5 bases from J; bases unmatched to any gene: 6. CDR1 and CDR2 from the germline V gene are SGHRS and YFSETQ. The CDR3 loop is CASSLPGLAGGIETQYF. Here the CDR3 DNA reads TGCGCCAGCAGCTTGCCGGGACTAGCGGGGGGAATTGAGACCCAGTACTTC.

CDR3 loop: CASSFGTPETQYF. The CDR3 nucleotides read TGTGCCAGCAGTTTCGGGACACCAGAGACCCAGTACTTC. This rearrangement joins TRBV6-5 to TRBJ2-5; the D gene is possibly TRBD1 (6 bases). The CDR3 covers 13 residues. Looked up from germline, CDR1 is MNHEY and CDR2 is SVGAGI. With 4 bases removed from V and 4 bases from J, the gap between germline ends came to 10 bases.

V usage is TRBV13 and J usage is TRBJ1-3; D call uncertain. Between the trimmed V and J ends, which lost 4 bases and 0 bases, there was a span of 22 bases. Germline-derived CDR1 and CDR2 are PRHDT and FYEKMQ (reference sequence). The CDR3 consists of 19 residues. In DNA form, the CDR3 reads TGTGCCAGCAGCTCATTCAACCCCCCCGACGGGAGCTCTGGAAACACCATATATTTT. Its translation is CASSSFNPPDGSSGNTIYF.

The V and J genes are TRBV12-3 or TRBV12-4 and TRBJ1-1; D not certain. The CDR3 covers 13 residues. V was clipped by 6 bases and J by 1 base, with 9 bases between them. The CDR3, as DNA: TGTGCCAGCAGCACCAGTGGGAACACTGAAGCTTTCTTT. Its protein is CASSTSGNTEAFF.

Only one count was recorded for this clone. The V gene is TRBV5-1, the J gene TRBJ2-3; 11 bases fit TRBD2. V shed 3 bases, J shed 4 bases, and the junction held 13 bases outside the gene matches. The CDR3 length is 18 residues. CDR1 is SGHRS, CDR2 YFSETQ, per germline. CDR3 residues: CASSSRLAGPQGADTQYF. In nucleotides, the CDR3 is TGCGCCAGCAGCTCTCGACTAGCGGGACCCCAAGGGGCAGATACGCAGTATTTT.

V and J are TRBV15 and TRBJ2-4; possible D gene TRBD2, 7 bases. V gave up 0 bases and J gave up 7 bases, with 16 bases separating them. This CDR3 is built from 16 residues. Germline V gene lookup returns CDR1 LNHNV and CDR2 YYDKDF (reference sequence). The CDR3 nucleotides read TGTGCCACCAGCAGAGATCAAGGGGGGGCATACAACATTCAGTACTTC. The encoded protein is CATSRDQGGAYNIQYF.

V usage is TRBV19 and J usage is TRBJ1-5; no firm D call. The CDR3 sequence is 18 residues long. The ends were cut back, 4 bases at V and 0 bases at J, with 19 bases in the middle. Germline lookup yields CDR1 LNHDA and CDR2 SQIVND (reference sequence). CDR3 nucleotide sequence: TGTGCCAGTAGTAGCCCCTCCTCGAGGGCCCTTAGCAATCAGCCCCAGCATTTT. This gives the protein CASSSPSSRALSNQPQHF.

The chain links TRBV6-1 to TRBJ2-3; a possible D gene is TRBD1 (5 bases). Trimming removed 2 bases at V and 5 bases at J, with 11 bases between. This CDR3 has 14 amino acids. Per the germline V gene, CDR1 is MNHNS and CDR2 is SASEGT. The CDR3 region is CASSEILQEDTQYF. The DNA for the CDR3 is TGTGCCAGCAGTGAAATATTACAGGAAGATACGCAGTATTTT.

The genes are TRBV7-9 and TRBJ1-2; D is perhaps TRBD1 (6 bases). This CDR3 region has 13 residues. Germline CDR1 and CDR2: SEHNR and FQNEAQ (reference sequence). V was trimmed by 5 bases and J by 5 bases, leaving 12 bases between them. This CDR3 reads CASSRTDYYGYTF. The CDR3 region has the DNA TGTGCCAGCAGCCGGACAGATTATTATGGCTACACCTTC. The variable domain in full, with the rest retrieved from reference TRBV7-9 and TRBJ1-2, is DTGVSQNPRHKITKRGQNVTFRCDPISEHNRLYWYRQTLGQGPEFLTYFQNEAQLEKSRLLSDRFSAERPKGSFSTLEIQRTEQGDSAMYLCASSRTDYYGYTFGSGTRLTVV.

V usage is TRBV4-1 and J usage is TRBJ1-1, with TRBD1 as a possible D gene (6 bases). V lost 1 base to trimming and J lost 10 bases, with 13 bases between them. The germline V gene encodes CDR1 MGHRA and CDR2 YSYEKL. This CDR3 comprises 13 residues. CDR3 protein: CASSQGRQDGAFF. The CDR3 coding sequence is TGCGCCAGCAGCCAAGGCCGACAGGATGGAGCTTTCTTT.

CDR3: CAWSPAGGKGYTF. The CDR3 coding sequence is TGTGCCTGGAGTCCAGCAGGGGGCAAGGGCTACACCTTC. The rearrangement uses TRBV30 and TRBJ1-2; 8 bases align to TRBD1. With 2 bases clipped from V and 8 bases from J, the junction kept 7 bases outside the gene matches. The CDR3 has 13 residues. Germline V CDR1 and CDR2: GTSNPN, SVGIG (reference sequence).

The chain couples TRBV7-3 to TRBJ2-3; D uncertain. CDR1 is SGHTA and CDR2 is FQGTGA in the germline V gene. CDR3 length: 15 residues. The germline V and J ends were trimmed by 2 bases and 3 bases, with 12 bases remaining between them. Here the CDR3 reads CASSLEARDTDTQYF. For the CDR3, the DNA is TGTGCCAGCAGCTTAGAGGCTAGAGATACAGATACGCAGTATTTT.

This clone was observed a few times. Different DNA sequences within this sample yield the same CDR3. This sequence joins TRBV12-3 or TRBV12-4 and TRBJ1-1; maybe TRBD1 (6 bases). This CDR3 is built from 13 residues. The germline V and J ends were trimmed by 2 bases and 7 bases, with 11 bases remaining between them. CDR3 coding DNA: TGTGCCAGCAGTTTACGGTTGACAGGTGAAGCTTTCTTT. Amino acid sequence: CASSLRLTGEAFF.

The V call is TRBV3-1 (or the pseudogene TRBV3-2), the J call TRBJ2-5; maybe TRBD2 (6 bases). The germline V gene has CDR1 LGHDT and CDR2 YNNKEL (reference sequence). V gave up 0 bases and J gave up 4 bases, with 15 bases separating them. The CDR3 covers 16 residues. This CDR3 reads CASSQDVTGVGETQYF. The CDR3 DNA is TGTGCCAGCAGCCAAGATGTGACGGGGGTGGGAGAGACCCAGTACTTC.

This clone showed up just once. The genes are TRBV2 and TRBJ2-7; 8 bases align to TRBD1. Per germline, CDR1 SNHLY and CDR2 FYNNEI. After removal of 3 bases from V and 2 bases from J, the junction contained 6 bases not matched to a gene. The CDR3 spans 15 residues. The CDR3: CASSERGDRTYEQYF. Written as DNA, the CDR3 is TGTGCCAGCAGTGAGAGGGGGGACAGGACCTACGAGCAGTACTTC.

The chain couples TRBV7-9 to TRBJ2-1, with 8 bases fitting TRBD2. This CDR3 contains 15 residues. CDR1 SEHNR and CDR2 FQNEAQ come from the germline V gene (reference sequence). V was pared by 1 base and J by 3 bases, with 2 bases of the junction left unmatched. The DNA of the CDR3 is TGTGCCAGCAGCTTAGGGACTAGCTTCTACAATGAGCAGTTCTTC. It codes for CASSLGTSFYNEQFF.

The rearrangement joins TRBV12-3 or TRBV12-4 to TRBJ1-4; D may be TRBD1 (5 bases). The CDR3 has 13 amino acids. V was pared by 6 bases and J by 11 bases, with 16 bases between. The CDR3 is CASSPGEMRKLFF. The CDR3, as DNA: TGTGCCAGCAGCCCGGGGGAAATGAGGAAACTGTTTTTT.

The CDR3 bases are TGCAGCGTGGCCGGGAGCGACTACGAGCAGTACTTC. Residues: CSVAGSDYEQYF. V and J are TRBV29-1 and TRBJ2-7, with D tentatively TRBD2 (6 bases). Germline CDR1 and CDR2: SQVTM and ANQGSEA. V dropped 6 bases and J dropped 3 bases, with 12 bases sitting between them. This CDR3 has 12 residues.

V and J are TRBV10-3 and TRBJ1-2; D is ambiguous. V gave up 0 bases and J gave up 8 bases, with 13 bases separating them. There are 14 residues in the CDR3. Germline V gives CDR1 ENHRY, CDR2 SYGVKD. CDR3: CAISESGLLGGYTF. In DNA, the CDR3 is TGTGCCATCAGTGAGTCGGGCCTCCTGGGCGGCTACACCTTC.

The sample holds one count of this clone. This chain uses TRBV9 with TRBJ1-2, with TRBD1 matching 10 bases. The CDR3 extends over 16 amino acids. The V gene end was trimmed by 0 bases and the J gene end by 4 bases; junction bases not matched to a gene: 6. Germline CDR1 reads SGDLS; CDR2 reads YYNGEE. The CDR3 loop is CASSVVRTGGTYGYTF. The CDR3 region has the DNA TGTGCCAGCAGCGTAGTTCGGACAGGGGGGACCTATGGCTACACCTTC.